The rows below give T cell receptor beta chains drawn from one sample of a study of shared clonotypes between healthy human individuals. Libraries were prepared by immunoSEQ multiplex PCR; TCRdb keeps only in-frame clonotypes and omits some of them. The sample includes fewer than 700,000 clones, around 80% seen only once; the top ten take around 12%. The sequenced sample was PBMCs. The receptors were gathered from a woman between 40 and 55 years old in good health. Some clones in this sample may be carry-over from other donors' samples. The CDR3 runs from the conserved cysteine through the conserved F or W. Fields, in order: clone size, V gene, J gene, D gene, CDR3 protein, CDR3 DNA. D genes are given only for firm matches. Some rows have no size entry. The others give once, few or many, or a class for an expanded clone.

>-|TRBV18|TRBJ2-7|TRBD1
CASSPLGQGSHEQYF
TGTGCCAGCTCACCATTGGGACAGGGGTCCCACGAGCAGTACTTC
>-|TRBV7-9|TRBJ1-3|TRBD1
CASSLPSGQTSSGNTIYF
TGTGCCAGCAGCTTACCCTCGGGACAGACGAGCTCTGGAAACACCATATATTTT
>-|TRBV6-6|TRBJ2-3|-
CASSFNPPEVTDTQYF
TGTGCCAGCAGTTTCAACCCCCCGGAGGTCACAGATACGCAGTATTTT
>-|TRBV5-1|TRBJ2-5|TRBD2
CASSLGTSGLETQYF
TGCGCCAGCAGCTTGGGGACTAGCGGGTTAGAGACCCAGTACTTC
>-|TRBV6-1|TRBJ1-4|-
CASKGGLDEKLFF
TGTGCCAGCAAGGGGGGCTTGGACGAAAAACTGTTTTTT
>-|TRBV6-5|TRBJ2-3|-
CASSQTRSTDTQYF
TGTGCCAGCAGCCAGACTAGAAGCACAGATACGCAGTATTTT
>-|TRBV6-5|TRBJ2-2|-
CASSLLQGLTGELFF
TGTGCCAGCAGCCTTCTACAGGGCCTCACCGGGGAGCTGTTTTTT
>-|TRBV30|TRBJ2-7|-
CAWSVQSGTEQYF
TGTGCCTGGAGTGTACAATCTGGTACCGAGCAGTACTTC
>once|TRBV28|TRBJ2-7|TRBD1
CASTTGGYEQYF
TGTGCCAGCACCACAGGGGGTTACGAGCAGTACTTC
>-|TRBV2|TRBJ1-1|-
CASTGIKAFF
TGTGCCAGCACCGGGATTAAAGCTTTCTTT
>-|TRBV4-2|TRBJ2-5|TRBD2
CASSHLTGLAGVIGETQYF
TGTGCCAGCAGCCACCTGACGGGACTAGCGGGAGTGATAGGAGAGACCCAGTACTTC
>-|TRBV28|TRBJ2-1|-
CASSLGVAEYNEQFF
TGTGCCAGCAGTTTAGGAGTAGCGGAGTACAATGAGCAGTTCTTC
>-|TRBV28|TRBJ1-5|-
CASSFRTPSNQPQHF
TGTGCCAGCAGTTTTAGGACACCAAGCAATCAGCCCCAGCATTTT
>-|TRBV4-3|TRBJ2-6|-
CASSQDVLSGANVLTF
TGCGCCAGCAGCCAAGATGTCCTCTCTGGGGCCAACGTCCTGACTTTC
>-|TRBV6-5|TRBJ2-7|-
CASSYSFQRPYEQYF
TGTGCCAGCAGTTACTCGTTTCAGAGACCCTACGAGCAGTACTTC
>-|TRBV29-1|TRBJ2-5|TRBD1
CSVGQGQETQYF
TGCAGCGTTGGACAGGGGCAAGAGACCCAGTACTTC
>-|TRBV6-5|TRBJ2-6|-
CASGISVSGANVLTF
TGTGCCAGCGGGATATCCGTCTCTGGGGCCAACGTCCTGACTTTC
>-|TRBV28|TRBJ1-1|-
CASSIGGGTEAFF
TGTGCCAGCAGTATAGGTGGGGGGACTGAAGCTTTCTTT
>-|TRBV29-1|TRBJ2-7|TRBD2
CSGSGLAGPYEQYF
TGCAGCGGATCGGGACTAGCGGGCCCCTACGAGCAGTACTTC
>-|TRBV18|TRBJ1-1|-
CASSPGGDTEAFF
TGTGCCAGCTCACCGGGTGGGGACACTGAAGCTTTCTTT
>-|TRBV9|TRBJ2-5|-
CASSVGGVQETQYF
TGTGCCAGCAGCGTAGGGGGGGTTCAAGAGACCCAGTACTTC
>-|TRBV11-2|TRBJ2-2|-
CASSLVPRQTGELFF
TGTGCCAGCAGCTTAGTACCGCGTCAGACCGGGGAGCTGTTTTTT
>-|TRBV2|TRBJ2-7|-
CASTRGRGLGNEQYF
TGTGCCAGCACCCGCGGTCGGGGTTTGGGCAACGAGCAGTACTTC
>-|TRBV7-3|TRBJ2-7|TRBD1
CASSLKTGGPYEQYF
TGTGCCAGCAGCTTAAAGACAGGGGGGCCCTACGAGCAGTACTTC
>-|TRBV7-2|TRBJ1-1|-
CASSPRVEAFF
TGTGCCAGCAGCCCCCGGGTCGAAGCTTTCTTT
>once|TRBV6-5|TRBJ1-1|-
CASSFRGENTEAFF
TGTGCCAGCAGTTTTCGTGGGGAGAACACTGAAGCTTTCTTT
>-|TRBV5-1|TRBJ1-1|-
CASGSNRATEAFF
TGCGCCAGCGGATCAAACAGGGCCACTGAAGCTTTCTTT
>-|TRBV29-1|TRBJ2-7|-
CSVELGQEQYF
TGCAGCGTTGAACTAGGACAGGAGCAGTACTTC
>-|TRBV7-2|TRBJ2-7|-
CASSLGASAYYEQYF
TGTGCCAGCAGCTTAGGGGCTAGCGCCTACTACGAGCAGTACTTC
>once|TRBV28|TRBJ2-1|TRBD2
CASREATSGYNEQFF
TGTGCCAGCAGGGAGGCGACTAGCGGTTACAATGAGCAGTTCTTC
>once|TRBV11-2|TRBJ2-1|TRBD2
CASSLKREVSEQFF
TGTGCCAGCAGCTTAAAGCGGGAGGTTTCTGAGCAGTTCTTC
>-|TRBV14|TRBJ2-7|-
CASSPSGSYEQYF
TGTGCCAGCAGCCCTTCGGGCTCCTACGAGCAGTACTTC
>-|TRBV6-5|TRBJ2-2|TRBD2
CASSKLAGEGGELFF
TGTGCCAGCAGTAAGCTAGCGGGAGAGGGCGGGGAGCTGTTTTTT
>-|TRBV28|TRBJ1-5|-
CASSSRAINQPQHF
TGTGCCAGCAGTTCCCGGGCTATCAATCAGCCCCAGCATTTT
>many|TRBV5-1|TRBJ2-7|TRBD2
CASSLTSGGFSSYEQYF
TGCGCCAGCAGCTTGACTAGCGGGGGGTTCAGCTCCTACGAGCAGTACTTC
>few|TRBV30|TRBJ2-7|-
CAWSAPPGSFPYEQYF
TGTGCCTGGAGTGCACCACCCGGGTCCTTCCCCTACGAGCAGTACTTC
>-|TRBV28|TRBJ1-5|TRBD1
CASSLGVRGNQPQHF
TGTGCCAGCAGTTTAGGGGTCAGGGGGAATCAGCCCCAGCATTTT
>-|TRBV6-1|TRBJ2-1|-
CASSELEWLVPSSYNEQFF
TGTGCCAGCAGTGAATTAGAGTGGCTAGTCCCGAGCTCCTACAATGAGCAGTTCTTC
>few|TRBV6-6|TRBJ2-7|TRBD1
CASKPDRSSYEQYF
TGTGCCAGCAAACCGGACAGGAGCTCCTACGAGCAGTACTTC
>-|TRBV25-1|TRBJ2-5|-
CASKTSLGETQYF
TGTGCCAGCAAGACTAGTCTTGGGGAGACCCAGTACTTC
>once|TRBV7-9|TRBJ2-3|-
CASSLFADSADTQYF
TGTGCCAGCAGCTTATTTGCGGATTCGGCAGATACGCAGTATTTT
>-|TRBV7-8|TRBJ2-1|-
CASSLALQSGYNEQFF
TGTGCCAGCAGCTTAGCTCTGCAATCCGGGTACAATGAGCAGTTCTTC